This T cell receptor beta chain came from a study of radiotherapy plus CTLA-4 blockade in lung cancer. Study details: Of the patients, around 17% showed objective responses and about 30% attained disease control.

Here immunoSEQ multiplex PCR was the method, and the copy in TCRdb shows in-frame clones only, minus some. Here the sample spans approximately 89,000 clones, about 80% being singletons. In chemo-refractory metastatic non-small-cell lung cancer, patients got ipilimumab CTLA-4 blockade together with focal radiation. Study outcomes and limitations: Strongest reported response predictors: early blood clone changes and post-radiation interferon-beta.

CDR1 and CDR2 from the germline V gene are LNHDA and SQIVND (reference sequence). The ends were cut back, 1 base at V and 1 base at J, with 4 bases in the middle. The CDR3 contains 14 residues. With respect to this clone: The antigen remains undetermined.

This clonotype originated in a human donor with non-small cell lung cancer that progressed on radiotherapy plus ipilimumab. The chain employs TRBV19 and TRBJ1-4; no clear D. Sample: peripheral blood, taken from a patient treated with radiotherapy plus ipilimumab. The CDR3 loop reads CASSIGKTNEKLFF. CDR3 DNA sequence: TGTGCCAGTAGTATAGGGAAAACTAATGAAAAACTGTTTTTT.